Here is one TCR beta chain with its context. Its antigen is currently unknown. The sample is drawn from a study of cytomegalovirus exposure and HLA in healthy donors. Looking at the study overall: Out of around 360 genotyped donors, approximately 84% belonged to the Caucasian-associated ancestry cluster. Study outcomes and limitations: In a later analysis, V- and J-gene trimming of beta chains associated with a DCLRE1C missense variant, replicated independently. Later analysis placed DRB1 highest and HLA-C lowest in TCR association rates, which differed by HLA locus.

Per the germline V gene, CDR1 is SGDLS and CDR2 is YYNGEE. Trimming removed 4 bases at V and 0 bases at J, with 11 bases between. The CDR3 spans 14 residues. The study ran its PCR with 60 Vbeta and 13 Jbeta primers. The table came from immunoSEQ multiplex PCR; TCRdb's copy has only in-frame clones and leaves some out. In the table there are around 200,000 clones, over 60% of which are singletons. This TCR was sampled from a male donor in good health and CMV-seronegative. V is TRBV9 and J is TRBJ2-7, with a tentative D call TRBD1 (6 bases). The source material was PBMCs. The CDR3 is CASSSQTGSYEQYF. The CDR3 DNA reads as TGTGCCAGCAGCTCACAGACAGGCTCCTACGAGCAGTACTTC.